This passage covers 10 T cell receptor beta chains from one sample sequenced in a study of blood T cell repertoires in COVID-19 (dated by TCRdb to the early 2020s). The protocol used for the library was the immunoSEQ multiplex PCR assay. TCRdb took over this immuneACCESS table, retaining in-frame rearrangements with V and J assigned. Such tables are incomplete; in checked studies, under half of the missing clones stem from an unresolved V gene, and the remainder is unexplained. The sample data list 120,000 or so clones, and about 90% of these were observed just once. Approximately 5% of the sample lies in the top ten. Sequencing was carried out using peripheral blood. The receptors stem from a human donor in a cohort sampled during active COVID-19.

The CDR3 DNA is TGCGCCAGCAGCGTACAGTACAATGAGCAGTTCTTC. Translating it yields CASSVQYNEQFF. The chain links TRBV5-1 to TRBJ2-1, with D unclear. Trimming removed 4 bases at V and 4 bases at J, with 6 bases between. CDR1 and CDR2 from the germline V gene are SGHRS and YFSETQ. The CDR3 is made up of 12 amino acids.

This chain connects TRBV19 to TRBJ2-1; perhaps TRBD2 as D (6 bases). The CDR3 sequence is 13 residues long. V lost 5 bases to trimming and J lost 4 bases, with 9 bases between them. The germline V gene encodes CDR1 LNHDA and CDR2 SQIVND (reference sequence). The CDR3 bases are TGTGCCAGTAGTGTGGAGGGGTACAATGAGCAGTTCTTC. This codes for CASSVEGYNEQFF.

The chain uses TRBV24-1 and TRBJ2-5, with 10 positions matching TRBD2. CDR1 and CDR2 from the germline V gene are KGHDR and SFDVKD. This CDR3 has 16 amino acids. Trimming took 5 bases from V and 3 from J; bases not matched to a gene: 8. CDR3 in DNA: TGTGCCACCAGTGGGGGCAGCGGGAGGGCTGAAGAGACCCAGTACTTC. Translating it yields CATSGGSGRAEETQYF.

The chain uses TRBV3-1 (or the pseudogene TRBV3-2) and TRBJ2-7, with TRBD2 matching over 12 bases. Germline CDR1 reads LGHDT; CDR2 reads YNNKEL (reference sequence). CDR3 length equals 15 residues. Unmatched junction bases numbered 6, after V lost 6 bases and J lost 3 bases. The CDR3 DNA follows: TGTGCCAGCAGGGGCCTAGCGGGGGGGAGCTACGAGCAGTACTTC. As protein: CASRGLAGGSYEQYF.

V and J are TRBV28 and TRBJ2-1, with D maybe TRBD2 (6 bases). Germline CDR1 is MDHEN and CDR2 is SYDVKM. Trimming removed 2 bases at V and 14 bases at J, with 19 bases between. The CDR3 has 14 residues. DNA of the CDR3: TGTGCCAGCAGTTTAGAAAATGTTGTGCTAGCGAAGTTCTTC. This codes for CASSLENVVLAKFF.

The CDR3 DNA reads as TGTGCCAGCAGCACAGGGACGACGATGAACACTGAAGCTTTCTTT. Its translation is CASSTGTTMNTEAFF. This rearrangement joins TRBV5-4 to TRBJ1-1, with D possibly TRBD1 on 6 matching bases. The CDR3 sequence is 15 residues long. Germline V CDR1 and CDR2: SGHNT, YYREEE (reference sequence). Trimming stripped 4 bases from V and 0 bases from J, with 13 bases between. Using reference TRBV5-4 and TRBJ1-1 for the parts outside the CDR3, the full variable domain is ETGVTQSPTHLIKTRGQQVTLRCSSQSGHNTVSWYQQALGQGPQFIFQYYREEENGRGNFPPRFSGLQFPNYSSELNVNALELDDSALYLCASSTGTTMNTEAFFGQGTRLTVV.

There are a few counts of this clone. CDR3 loop: CASSQEGGGFQADTQYF. CDR3 coding DNA: TGCGCCAGCAGCCAAGAAGGGGGGGGGTTTCAAGCAGATACGCAGTATTTT. The chain recombines TRBV4-3 with TRBJ2-3; TRBD2 is a possible D gene (7 bases). Germline V lookup: CDR1 LGHNA, CDR2 YSLEER. Trimming pared 0 bases from V and 4 bases from J, leaving 17 bases between. The CDR3 extends over 17 amino acids.

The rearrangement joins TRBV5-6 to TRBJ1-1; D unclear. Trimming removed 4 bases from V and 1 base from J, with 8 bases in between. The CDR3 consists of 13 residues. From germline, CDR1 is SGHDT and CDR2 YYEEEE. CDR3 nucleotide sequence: TGTGCCAGCAGCAGAGGTAAGAACACTGAAGCTTTCTTT. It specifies CASSRGKNTEAFF.

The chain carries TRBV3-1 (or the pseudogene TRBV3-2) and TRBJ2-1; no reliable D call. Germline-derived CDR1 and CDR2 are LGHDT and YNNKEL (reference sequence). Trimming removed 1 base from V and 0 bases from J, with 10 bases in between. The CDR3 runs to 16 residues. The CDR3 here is CASSQGSKASYNEQFF. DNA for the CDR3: TGTGCCAGCAGCCAAGGATCCAAAGCCTCCTACAATGAGCAGTTCTTC.

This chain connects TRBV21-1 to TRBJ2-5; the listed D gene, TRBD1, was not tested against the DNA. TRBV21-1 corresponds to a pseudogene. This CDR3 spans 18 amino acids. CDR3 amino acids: CASSKFLGGGLQGMAQYF. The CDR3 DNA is TGTGCCAGCAGCAAATTTCTTGGTGGGGGCCTGCAGGGGATGGCCCAGTACTTC.